Shown below are 27 T cell receptor beta chains from a single sample sequenced in a study of blood T cell repertoires in COVID-19 (TCRdb year 2020). The library was obtained by the immunoSEQ multiplex PCR assay. TCRdb mirrors the immuneACCESS table, restricted to in-frame sequences. Some clones are absent from its copies; in checked studies, under half trace to an unresolved V gene, and the reason for the others is unknown. The sample includes 200,000 to 250,000 clones, with over 80% observed a single time. About 3.5% of the sample lies in the top ten. Sequencing was carried out using PBMCs or T cells enriched from blood (not recorded which). The origin of the receptors is a woman in her 30s who had been exposed to COVID-19.

The CDR3 nucleotides are TGTGCCACCAGCAGAGTTTTGGCGGGAACAGCCTACAATGAGCAGTTCTTC. Its protein is CATSRVLAGTAYNEQFF. The chain is built from TRBV15 and TRBJ2-1, with D perhaps TRBD2 (6 bases). The V and J ends lost 1 base and 2 bases respectively, with 15 bases between them. The CDR3 has 17 residues. From germline, CDR1 is LNHNV and CDR2 YYDKDF (reference sequence).

V is TRBV29-1 and J is TRBJ2-3; maybe TRBD1 (5 bases). The V gene's germline CDR1 is SQVTM and CDR2 ANQGSEA. The CDR3 is made up of 13 amino acids. Trimming removed 3 bases at V and 10 bases at J, with 17 bases between. Here the CDR3 reads CSVEGRKGLAQYF. CDR3 in DNA: TGCAGCGTTGAGGGGCGGAAGGGGCTGGCGCAGTATTTT.

This chain joins TRBV5-4 and TRBJ2-7; 9 positions match TRBD2. Germline V gene sequence: CDR1 SGHNT, CDR2 YYREEE (reference sequence). The CDR3 loop spans 15 amino acids. The V segment lost 4 bases and the J segment 4 bases; nucleotides outside the gene matches: 9. CDR3 sequence reads: CASSTLTSGRYEQYF. The CDR3 nucleotides are TGTGCCAGCAGCACCCTGACTAGCGGTAGATACGAGCAGTACTTC.

V is TRBV14 and J is TRBJ2-5; tentative D call: TRBD2 (6 bases). This CDR3 is 16 amino acids long. The V gene's germline CDR1 is SGHDN and CDR2 FVKESK. V lost 1 base to trimming and J lost 2 bases, with 14 bases between them. As DNA, the CDR3 is TGTGCCAGCAGCCAAGCGACTAGTTGGAGGCAAGAGACCCAGTACTTC. Protein sequence: CASSQATSWRQETQYF.

The CDR3 protein is CASSLGGAHTEAFF. The DNA of the CDR3 is TGTGCCAGCAGCTTGGGCGGGGCACACACTGAAGCTTTCTTT. The chain combines TRBV13 with TRBJ1-1, with D perhaps matching TRBD1 (5 bases). The CDR3 runs 14 residues. V was pared by 3 bases and J by 3 bases, with 11 bases between. CDR1 and CDR2 from the germline V gene are PRHDT and FYEKMQ (reference sequence).

The chain employs TRBV28 and TRBJ1-1; D is ambiguous. CDR1 and CDR2 from the germline V gene are MDHEN and SYDVKM. CDR3 size: 11 residues. The V gene lost 5 bases and the J gene lost 5 bases, with 6 bases spanning the gap. CDR3 sequence (DNA): TGTGCCAGCAGTCCCAGAACTGAAGCTTTCTTT. Amino acids: CASSPRTEAFF.

This clone was seen only a few times. V gene TRBV10-2 combines with J gene TRBJ2-3, with TRBD2 matching over 10 bases. The CDR3 is 14 residues long. The germline V gene has CDR1 WSHSY and CDR2 SAAADI. Unmatched junction bases numbered 3, after V lost 5 bases and J lost 4 bases. CDR3 loop: CASSSGRAPDTQYF. For the CDR3, the DNA is TGCGCCAGCAGTAGCGGGAGGGCCCCAGATACGCAGTATTTT.

The chain carries TRBV5-4 and TRBJ2-1; 13 nucleotides match TRBD2. This CDR3 has 15 amino acids. V shed 4 bases and J 7 bases; nucleotides not matched to a gene: 5. The V gene's germline CDR1 is SGHNT and CDR2 YYREEE (reference sequence). This chain's CDR3 is CASSLTSGRENEQFF. The CDR3 bases are TGTGCCAGCAGCCTAACTAGCGGGAGGGAAAATGAGCAGTTCTTC.

The V and J genes are TRBV19 and TRBJ2-4; 8 bases agree with TRBD2. Germline CDR1 LNHDA, CDR2 SQIVND (reference sequence). Trimming removed 3 bases from V and 0 bases from J; junction bases left unmatched: 16. This CDR3 spans 20 amino acids. The CDR3 protein is CASSIPLRRDGRVAKNIQYF. In nucleotides, the CDR3 is TGTGCCAGTAGTATCCCCCTTCGCCGGGACGGGAGGGTAGCCAAAAACATTCAGTACTTC. The entire variable domain, with the rest obtained from reference TRBV19 and TRBJ2-4, is as follows: DGGITQSPKYLFRKEGQNVTLSCEQNLNHDAMYWYRQDPGQGLRLIYYSQIVNDFQKGDIAEGYSVSREKKESFPLTVTSAQKNPTAFYLCASSIPLRRDGRVAKNIQYFGAGTRLSVL.

The genes are TRBV2 and TRBJ1-2; TRBD1 matches at 7 bases. CDR3 length equals 17 residues. Germline CDR1 is SNHLY and CDR2 is FYNNEI. With V trimmed by 7 bases and J by 3 bases, 17 bases remained unmatched. This CDR3 reads CASKGAGQSHFYYGYTF. DNA for the CDR3: TGTGCCAGCAAGGGGGCGGGTCAGAGCCACTTCTACTATGGCTACACCTTC. The complete variable domain, with remaining parts taken from reference TRBV2 and TRBJ1-2, reads EPEVTQTPSHQVTQMGQEVILRCVPISNHLYFYWYRQILGQKVEFLVSFYNNEISEKSEIFDDQFSVERPDGSNFTLKIRSTKLEDSAMYFCASKGAGQSHFYYGYTFGSGTRLTVV.

The chain is built from TRBV11-2 and TRBJ1-4; D not certain. The CDR3 consists of 15 residues. The V end lost 0 bases, the J end lost 8 bases, and 13 bases lay between the germline ends. In germline, CDR1 is SGHAT, CDR2 FQNNGV. The CDR3 is CASSLEAGSNEKLFF. The CDR3 bases are TGTGCCAGCAGCTTAGAGGCAGGTTCGAACGAAAAACTGTTTTTT.

The chain carries TRBV7-9 and TRBJ2-2; no reliable D call. Germline CDR1 is SEHNR and CDR2 is FQNEAQ (reference sequence). V was trimmed by 4 bases and J by 2 bases, leaving 14 bases between them. The CDR3 spans 16 residues. This CDR3 is CASSSVEPLNTGELFF. CDR3 sequence (DNA): TGTGCCAGCAGCTCAGTTGAACCCCTCAACACCGGGGAGCTGTTTTTT.

The chain has TRBV4-1 and TRBJ1-5; possible D gene TRBD1, 6 bases. The CDR3 length is 16 residues. V was pared by 2 bases and J by 0 bases, with 11 bases between. CDR1 is MGHRA, CDR2 YSYEKL, per germline. CDR3 region: CASSQRGGGSNQPQHF. As DNA, the CDR3 is TGCGCCAGCAGCCAACGGGGAGGGGGTAGCAATCAGCCCCAGCATTTT.

This rearrangement joins TRBV6-5 to TRBJ2-3; tentative D call: TRBD2 (6 bases). Per the germline V gene, CDR1 is MNHEY and CDR2 is SVGAGI. The V and J ends lost 3 bases and 4 bases respectively, with 14 bases between them. The CDR3 is made up of 15 amino acids. The CDR3 region has the DNA TGTGCCAGCAGTTATGGCGGTGGGGGGTCAGATACGCAGTATTTT. This translates into CASSYGGGGSDTQYF.

The rearrangement links TRBV21-1 to TRBJ2-5; the table's D call of TRBD2 was not tested on the DNA. TRBV21-1 is a documented pseudogene. The length of the CDR3 is 20 residues. The CDR3 region has the DNA TGTGCCAGCAGCAAATCGGTCTTAGCTAGCGGGAGCCGTAGGAGAGAGACCCAGTACTTC. Encoded protein: CASSKSVLASGSRRRETQYF.

The V and J genes are TRBV5-1 and TRBJ1-5, with TRBD1 matching 7 bases. Germline trimming cut 1 base from V and 3 bases from J; bases unmatched to any gene: 4. Germline CDR1 is SGHRS and CDR2 is YFSETQ. CDR3 size: 15 residues. The CDR3 here is CASSLSGGNNQPQHF. In DNA, the CDR3 is TGCGCCAGCAGCTTGTCAGGGGGGAACAATCAGCCCCAGCATTTT.

This clone has more than one count but fewer than ten. This chain joins TRBV7-9 and TRBJ1-1; D unresolved. Germline loops: CDR1 SEHNR, CDR2 FQNEAQ (reference sequence). CDR3 length: 15 amino acids. V was shortened by 0 bases and J by 8 bases, with 16 bases between the two germline ends. The CDR3: CASSLASGQATEAFF. The CDR3 region has the DNA TGTGCCAGCAGCTTAGCTTCTGGGCAGGCGACCGAAGCTTTCTTT.

The genes are TRBV2 and TRBJ1-6; the match to TRBD1 covers 8 bases. Germline V gives CDR1 SNHLY, CDR2 FYNNEI. After removal of 6 bases from V and 9 bases from J, the junction contained 7 bases not matched to a gene. The CDR3 sequence is 14 residues long. CDR3 DNA: TGTGCCAGCAGCATGGACAGGGTGGGTTCACCCCTCCACTTT. Its translation: CASSMDRVGSPLHF.

This chain connects TRBV5-4 to TRBJ2-7; TRBD2 matches 9 bases. There are 14 residues in the CDR3. V lost 2 bases, J lost 4 bases, and 4 bases stayed unmatched. Germline values: CDR1 SGHNT, CDR2 YYREEE (reference sequence). The CDR3 bases are TGTGCCAGCAGCTTTAGCGGGAGCCTGTACGAGCAGTACTTC. This gives the protein CASSFSGSLYEQYF.

The genes are TRBV30 and TRBJ1-5; D not resolved. CDR1 and CDR2 from the germline V gene are GTSNPN and SVGIG (reference sequence). V lost 5 bases and J 5 bases, leaving 13 bases between the germline ends. The CDR3 totals 13 residues. This chain's CDR3 is CAWGREIDQPQHF. The DNA of the CDR3 is TGTGCCTGGGGGCGCGAAATCGATCAGCCCCAGCATTTT.

The rearrangement links TRBV4-1 to TRBJ1-5, with D maybe TRBD1 (5 bases). Germline lookup yields CDR1 MGHRA and CDR2 YSYEKL. The CDR3 spans 15 residues. With 0 bases removed from V and 4 bases from J, the gap between germline ends came to 10 bases. The CDR3 spells CASSQDPAGNQPQHF. DNA for the CDR3: TGCGCCAGCAGCCAAGATCCCGCAGGGAATCAGCCCCAGCATTTT.

The chain combines TRBV20-1 with TRBJ2-3; 11 bases are a match to TRBD2. Per the germline V gene, CDR1 is DFQATT and CDR2 is SNEGSKA (reference sequence). CDR3 length equals 14 residues. The V segment lost 3 bases and the J segment 6 bases; nucleotides outside the gene matches: 5. CDR3 coding DNA: TGCAGTGCTAGTCAACTAGCGGGAGTTGATACGCAGTATTTT. It is translated as CSASQLAGVDTQYF.

The V gene is TRBV4-2, the J gene TRBJ2-1, with 8 bases lining up with TRBD2. Unmatched junction bases numbered 7, after V lost 1 base and J lost 8 bases. The CDR3 consists of 15 residues. CDR1 and CDR2 (germline): LGHNA, YNFKEQ. CDR3 nucleotides: TGTGCCAGCAGCCAAGTCACGGGAGGGGGGTATGAGCAGTTCTTC. Its protein is CASSQVTGGGYEQFF.

The gene calls are TRBV5-1 and TRBJ1-1; D is uncertain. Germline V gene sequence: CDR1 SGHRS, CDR2 YFSETQ. This CDR3 has 16 residues. Trimming removed 2 bases from V and 4 bases from J, with 18 bases in between. This CDR3 reads CASSLYIRGVPTEAFF. The CDR3 DNA reads as TGCGCCAGCAGCTTATACATCCGAGGTGTTCCCACTGAAGCTTTCTTT.

V usage is TRBV7-3 and J usage is TRBJ1-2, with TRBD1 matching over 9 bases. Unmatched junction bases numbered 6, after V lost 5 bases and J lost 8 bases. The CDR3 extends over 13 amino acids. Germline CDR1 reads SGHTA; CDR2 reads FQGTGA. CDR3 coding DNA: TGTGCCAGCAGCACCAGGACAGGGGAAGGCTACACCTTC. Protein: CASSTRTGEGYTF.

This rearrangement joins TRBV3-1 (or the pseudogene TRBV3-2) to TRBJ1-2; D perhaps matches TRBD1 (6 bases). Between the trimmed V and J ends, which lost 0 bases and 2 bases, there was a span of 13 bases. The CDR3 is 16 residues long. Germline-derived CDR1 and CDR2 are LGHDT and YNNKEL (reference sequence). This CDR3 is CASSQDPGHINYGYTF. The CDR3 DNA reads TGTGCCAGCAGCCAAGACCCGGGACACATAAACTATGGCTACACCTTC.

The rearrangement joins TRBV28 to TRBJ2-7, with D perhaps TRBD2 (6 bases). Germline V gives CDR1 MDHEN, CDR2 SYDVKM. The CDR3 totals 16 residues. V was trimmed by 4 bases and J by 6 bases, leaving 22 bases between them. CDR3 protein: CASSSYIPGTLGEQYF. CDR3 in DNA: TGTGCCAGCAGTTCATATATCCCCGGGACTCTGGGCGAGCAGTACTTC.